This is a list of T cell receptor beta chains from one sample in a study of blood T cells in healthy people across ages. TCRdb recomputed calls from the 5' RACE reads with MiXCR, one row per CDR3 protein. The data hold 1.5 million to 2 million distinct CDR3 sequences, with around half observed a single time. Sequencing was carried out using blood. Receptor source: a woman between 35 and 50 years old in good health. Both conserved end residues are part of each CDR3. The D gene is left open where the match is weak. The size of a clone is reported for some rows only, either as once, few or many, or as a class for expanded clones.

clone size: .; J gene: TRBJ1-4; D gene: .; V gene: TRBV4-1; CDR3 DNA: TGCGCCAGCAGCCAACGGACTGGGGTTGCAACTAATGAAAAACTGTTTTTT; CDR3 protein: CASSQRTGVATNEKLFF
clone size: .; J gene: TRBJ2-7; D gene: .; V gene: TRBV12-3/TRBV12-4; CDR3 DNA: TGTGCCAGCAGGTCAATCCCCCGGGACCGGAGCTCCTACGAGCAGTACTTC; CDR3 protein: CASRSIPRDRSSYEQYF
clone size: few; J gene: TRBJ2-5; D gene: .; V gene: TRBV20-1; CDR3 DNA: TGCAGTGGGAATGGAGTGAGGGGCGGCGAGACCCAGTACTTC; CDR3 protein: CSGNGVRGGETQYF
clone size: .; J gene: TRBJ2-3; D gene: .; V gene: TRBV5-6; CDR3 DNA: TGTGCCAGCACCCGTCGGGGGGCGGGTGATACGCAGTATTTT; CDR3 protein: CASTRRGAGDTQYF
clone size: .; J gene: TRBJ2-6; D gene: TRBD1; V gene: TRBV6-5; CDR3 DNA: TGTGCCAGCAGTTCAGCCGGGACAGGGTTTTTCTCTGGGGCCAACGTCCTGACTTTC; CDR3 protein: CASSSAGTGFFSGANVLTF
clone size: .; J gene: TRBJ2-7; D gene: TRBD1; V gene: TRBV11-2; CDR3 DNA: TGTGCCAGCAGCTTGACGACAGGGCGTACAGAGCAGTACTTC; CDR3 protein: CASSLTTGRTEQYF
clone size: .; J gene: TRBJ2-7; D gene: TRBD1; V gene: TRBV10-1; CDR3 DNA: TGCGCCAGCAGTGAGACCCACAGGGGGAGGTACGAGCAGTACTTC; CDR3 protein: CASSETHRGRYEQYF
clone size: .; J gene: TRBJ2-1; D gene: .; V gene: TRBV28; CDR3 DNA: TGTGCCAGCAGTCCCCATAATCCGGTAGAGGATGAGCAGTTCTTC; CDR3 protein: CASSPHNPVEDEQFF
clone size: .; J gene: TRBJ2-3; D gene: .; V gene: TRBV21-1; CDR3 DNA: TGTGCCAGCAGCAAAGTCACATGGGGATCGTCTGCCAGCACAGATACGCAGTATTTT; CDR3 protein: CASSKVTWGSSASTDTQYF
clone size: .; J gene: TRBJ2-7; D gene: .; V gene: TRBV7-9; CDR3 DNA: TGTGCCAGCAGCTTAGTTTTAAACAGACCTTCCTACGAGCAGTACTTC; CDR3 protein: CASSLVLNRPSYEQYF
clone size: .; J gene: TRBJ2-7; D gene: .; V gene: TRBV20-1; CDR3 DNA: TGCAGTGCTAGATTACTGGCCTACGAGCAGTACTTC; CDR3 protein: CSARLLAYEQYF
clone size: .; J gene: TRBJ2-6; D gene: .; V gene: TRBV5-1; CDR3 DNA: TGCGCCAGCAGCTTAGCTACAGGCCTAGGAGGCTCTGGGGCCAACGTCCTGACTTTC; CDR3 protein: CASSLATGLGGSGANVLTF
clone size: .; J gene: TRBJ2-1; D gene: TRBD2; V gene: TRBV12-3/TRBV12-4; CDR3 DNA: TGTGCCAGCAGACTAGCGGGGACCAATGAGCAGTTCTTC; CDR3 protein: CASRLAGTNEQFF
clone size: .; J gene: TRBJ1-6; D gene: .; V gene: TRBV20-1; CDR3 DNA: TGCAGTGCTAGAGAGGGGGCTAATTCACCCCTCCACTTT; CDR3 protein: CSAREGANSPLHF
clone size: .; J gene: TRBJ2-7; D gene: .; V gene: TRBV7-7; CDR3 DNA: TGTGCTAGCAGCGAGAGCAGGGTCTCCTACGAGCAGTACTTC; CDR3 protein: CASSESRVSYEQYF
clone size: many; J gene: TRBJ2-7; D gene: .; V gene: TRBV29-1; CDR3 DNA: TGCAGCGTTGAAGACGACGAGCAGGATAAGTACGAGCAGTACTTC; CDR3 protein: CSVEDDEQDKYEQYF
clone size: .; J gene: TRBJ2-7; D gene: TRBD1; V gene: TRBV7-2; CDR3 DNA: TGTGCCAGCAGCTCGGGACAGGGGCGGGCCTACGAGCAGTACTTC; CDR3 protein: CASSSGQGRAYEQYF
clone size: .; J gene: TRBJ2-3; D gene: .; V gene: TRBV10-3; CDR3 DNA: TGTGCCATCAATTTAGAGCGAAGCACAGATACGCAGTATTTT; CDR3 protein: CAINLERSTDTQYF
clone size: .; J gene: TRBJ1-6; D gene: .; V gene: TRBV15; CDR3 DNA: TGTGCCACCAGCCCGCCGGGACAAAGAAATTCACCCCTCCACTTT; CDR3 protein: CATSPPGQRNSPLHF
clone size: .; J gene: TRBJ1-2; D gene: .; V gene: TRBV3-1; CDR3 DNA: TGTGCCAGCAGCCAAATCAGTTACTATGGCTACACCTTC; CDR3 protein: CASSQISYYGYTF
clone size: few; J gene: TRBJ2-3; D gene: TRBD1; V gene: TRBV20-1; CDR3 DNA: TGCAGTGCCCTAATTACCCTTGGACAGGGGGCTGCAGATACGCAGTATTTT; CDR3 protein: CSALITLGQGAADTQYF
clone size: .; J gene: TRBJ2-5; D gene: .; V gene: TRBV24-1; CDR3 DNA: TGTGCCACCAGTGGAGGGCCATTGGGAATCCAAGAGACCCAGTACTTC; CDR3 protein: CATSGGPLGIQETQYF
clone size: few; J gene: TRBJ2-3; D gene: TRBD2; V gene: TRBV15; CDR3 DNA: TGTGCCACCAGCTCAGACGAGGCGGGGGGGTTCACAGATACGCAGTATTTT; CDR3 protein: CATSSDEAGGFTDTQYF
clone size: .; J gene: TRBJ2-1; D gene: .; V gene: TRBV28; CDR3 DNA: TGTGCCACCAGGCAAGGCGAGGGCCTCTACAATGAGCAGTTCTTC; CDR3 protein: CATRQGEGLYNEQFF
clone size: few; J gene: TRBJ2-5; D gene: .; V gene: TRBV6-6; CDR3 DNA: TGTGCCAGCAGTCCCCAGGGGAGGACCTCGGGGACCCAGTACTTC; CDR3 protein: CASSPQGRTSGTQYF
clone size: .; J gene: TRBJ2-3; D gene: .; V gene: TRBV20-1; CDR3 DNA: TGCAGTGGCCCAACTAGCTTTTCCCCAGATACGCAGTATTTT; CDR3 protein: CSGPTSFSPDTQYF
clone size: .; J gene: TRBJ2-1; D gene: .; V gene: TRBV28; CDR3 DNA: TGTGCCAGCAGTTGGGAGGACCGATGGGGGTCCTACAATGAGCAGTTCTTC; CDR3 protein: CASSWEDRWGSYNEQFF
clone size: few; J gene: TRBJ2-7; D gene: .; V gene: TRBV7-2; CDR3 DNA: TGTGCCAGCAGCGACGAGGGGAGGGAGGGGGCCTACGAGCAGTACTTC; CDR3 protein: CASSDEGREGAYEQYF
clone size: .; J gene: TRBJ2-1; D gene: .; V gene: TRBV16; CDR3 DNA: TGTGCCAGCAGCCAATACAAGGAGCAGGAGCAGTTCTTC; CDR3 protein: CASSQYKEQEQFF
clone size: .; J gene: TRBJ2-7; D gene: .; V gene: TRBV11-3; CDR3 DNA: TGTGCCAGCAGCTTAGCCGCGGGGGCGAGGGAGCAGTACTTC; CDR3 protein: CASSLAAGAREQYF
clone size: .; J gene: TRBJ2-3; D gene: .; V gene: TRBV20-1; CDR3 DNA: TGCAGTGCACTGATCGGCCTAAGCACAGATACGCAGTATTTT; CDR3 protein: CSALIGLSTDTQYF
clone size: once; J gene: TRBJ2-1; D gene: TRBD2; V gene: TRBV4-3; CDR3 DNA: TGCGCCAGCAGCCAAGATGTCAGCGGGGTGCAGTTCTTC; CDR3 protein: CASSQDVSGVQFF
clone size: few; J gene: TRBJ2-7; D gene: TRBD1; V gene: TRBV6-6; CDR3 DNA: TGTGCCAGCAGTGTTTCAGGGGGCGAGCAGTACTTC; CDR3 protein: CASSVSGGEQYF
clone size: .; J gene: TRBJ2-3; D gene: .; V gene: TRBV7-9; CDR3 DNA: TGTGCCAGCAGCCTGCCCTGGGATCCAGATACGCAGTATTTT; CDR3 protein: CASSLPWDPDTQYF
clone size: few; J gene: TRBJ1-2; D gene: .; V gene: TRBV5-1; CDR3 DNA: TGCGCCAGCAGCTTGGTTGGAGTGGGCTATGGCTACACCTTC; CDR3 protein: CASSLVGVGYGYTF
clone size: many; J gene: TRBJ2-3; D gene: TRBD1; V gene: TRBV7-2; CDR3 DNA: TGTGCCAGCAGCTTAGGAGGGGGCGGTCCCACAGATACGCAGTATTTT; CDR3 protein: CASSLGGGGPTDTQYF
clone size: once; J gene: TRBJ2-5; D gene: .; V gene: TRBV4-3; CDR3 DNA: TGCGCCAGCAGCCAAGGTCTCGACGGGGGACTCCAAGAGACCCAGTACTTC; CDR3 protein: CASSQGLDGGLQETQYF
clone size: .; J gene: TRBJ2-7; D gene: TRBD1; V gene: TRBV4-2; CDR3 DNA: TGTGCCAGCAGCCAACAAAACAGGGGATACGAGCAGTACTTC; CDR3 protein: CASSQQNRGYEQYF
clone size: .; J gene: TRBJ2-1; D gene: TRBD2; V gene: TRBV18; CDR3 DNA: TGTGCCTGCTCCCTTGGCGGGGGGGCGATCAATGAGCAGTTCTTC; CDR3 protein: CACSLGGGAINEQFF
clone size: .; J gene: TRBJ2-7; D gene: TRBD1; V gene: TRBV4-3; CDR3 DNA: TGCGCCAGCAGCCGCGGACAGGGAGAAGCCTACGAGCAGTACTTC; CDR3 protein: CASSRGQGEAYEQYF
clone size: .; J gene: TRBJ2-5; D gene: TRBD2; V gene: TRBV28; CDR3 DNA: TGTGCCAGCAGCATGAGCGGGGGGGGTGAGACCCAGTACTTC; CDR3 protein: CASSMSGGGETQYF
clone size: .; J gene: TRBJ1-2; D gene: .; V gene: TRBV4-2; CDR3 DNA: TGTGCCAGCAGTCGACCGGGGGGAGGATCTGTTTATGGCTACACCTTC; CDR3 protein: CASSRPGGGSVYGYTF
clone size: .; J gene: TRBJ2-6; D gene: .; V gene: TRBV7-6; CDR3 DNA: TGTGCCAGCAGCTCGACTAGTCCGGTGACTGGGGCCAACGTCCTGACTTTC; CDR3 protein: CASSSTSPVTGANVLTF
clone size: .; J gene: TRBJ1-2; D gene: .; V gene: TRBV27; CDR3 DNA: TGTGCCAGCAGCCGGGGGTCTCCTAACTATGGCTACACCTTC; CDR3 protein: CASSRGSPNYGYTF
clone size: .; J gene: TRBJ1-2; D gene: .; V gene: TRBV5-1; CDR3 DNA: TGCGCCAGCAGCTTGGTCGGAGGACAGAATGGCTACACCTTC; CDR3 protein: CASSLVGGQNGYTF
clone size: .; J gene: TRBJ1-1; D gene: .; V gene: TRBV10-3; CDR3 DNA: TGTGCCATCAGTGAGAAGGTGGTCACTGAAGCTTTCTTT; CDR3 protein: CAISEKVVTEAFF
clone size: few; J gene: TRBJ2-5; D gene: TRBD2; V gene: TRBV12-3/TRBV12-4; CDR3 DNA: TGTGCCAGCAGTTTCGACACTAGCGTTGAGACCCAGTACTTC; CDR3 protein: CASSFDTSVETQYF
clone size: .; J gene: TRBJ2-5; D gene: .; V gene: TRBV6-2/TRBV6-3; CDR3 DNA: TGTGCCAGCAGCCCACCCCAGGGACATTACATAGAGACCCAGTACTTC; CDR3 protein: CASSPPQGHYIETQYF
clone size: few; J gene: TRBJ2-3; D gene: .; V gene: TRBV7-9; CDR3 DNA: TGTGCCAGCAGCCGCACCGCCGGGGCGACGCAGTATTTT; CDR3 protein: CASSRTAGATQYF
clone size: .; J gene: TRBJ2-7; D gene: TRBD1; V gene: TRBV6-1; CDR3 DNA: TGTGCCAGCGGGAGGGGGACAGGGTCCTGTGAGCAGTACTTC; CDR3 protein: CASGRGTGSCEQYF
clone size: few; J gene: TRBJ1-2; D gene: .; V gene: TRBV15; CDR3 DNA: TGTGCCACCAGCAGAGATGGGATTCAGGCTGGCTACACCTTC; CDR3 protein: CATSRDGIQAGYTF
clone size: once; J gene: TRBJ2-7; D gene: TRBD2; V gene: TRBV28; CDR3 DNA: TGTGCCAGCAGTTTATCCATGGGGCGGGGGAGCTCCTACGAGCAGTACTTC; CDR3 protein: CASSLSMGRGSSYEQYF